This T cell receptor beta chain was captured by sequencing in a study of T cell responses to AZD1222 COVID-19 vaccine. Here immunoSEQ multiplex PCR was the method, and the copy in TCRdb shows in-frame clones only, minus some. The table includes 100,000 to 150,000 clones, over 75% detected once. The CDR3 runs 15 residues. Losses at the gene ends were 6 bases for V and 4 bases for J; bases not matched to a gene: 11. Germline lookup yields CDR1 MDHEN and CDR2 SYDVKM. Study results and limitations: Only five or six AZD1222 recipients tested seropositive at baseline. Targets within unmutated variant regions were reportedly found for nearly half of spike-specific TCRs. Repertoires were sampled only after the peak T cell response. CD4 TCRs associated with vaccination spanned spike, dominating at 160-218 and 743-854.

Remarks on this clone: The antigen is undetermined.

This chain connects TRBV28 to TRBJ2-7; 8 bases map to TRBD2. The specimen comprised peripheral blood, sampled 28 days after the second dose of the MenACWY control vaccine. This sequence was found in an adult who received the MenACWY meningococcal vaccine as a control. CDR3 bases: TGTGCCAGCAGGAAAACGGGCGGGAGGAAGTACGAGCAGTACTTC. Its protein product is CASRKTGGRKYEQYF.